This TCR beta chain derives from a study of blood T cell repertoires in COVID-19. Looking at the study overall: The United States, Italy and Spain were the sources of the acute and convalescent COVID-19 samples. From T cells, B-cell-depleted T cells, or PBMCs came the material, which was cDNA or gDNA.

Source study methods: Amplification of reference gene primers was used by the study to estimate nucleated cell counts. Only in-frame clones appear in the TCRdb table, and some are missing; sequencing was by immunoSEQ multiplex PCR. That table supplies the V and J calls and clone size; D and trimming were determined from the DNA. The profile shows approximately 150,000 clones, around four fifths of them singletons. Germline V CDR1 and CDR2: MNHNY, SVGAGI (reference sequence). This CDR3 is 14 amino acids long. The V gene end was trimmed by 2 bases and the J gene end by 5 bases; junction bases not matched to a gene: 3.

The chain recombines TRBV6-6 with TRBJ1-1; 9 bases are a match to TRBD1. The TCR originated in a man between 65 and 80 years old with acute or convalescent COVID-19. The sequenced material came from peripheral blood. The CDR3 region has the DNA TGTGCCAGCAGTTACCGGGACAGGGTGACTGAAGCTTTCTTT. Its translation is CASSYRDRVTEAFF.